Shown below are 18 T cell receptor beta chains from a single sample sequenced in a study of neurological immune-mediated disorders. MiXCR, run by TCRdb on the 5' RACE reads, gives a single entry per CDR3 protein. The sample consists of 50,000 to 60,000 distinct CDR3 sequences, approximately 15% of them appearing once. Sequencing was performed on PBMCs. These TCRs come from a man in his fifties or sixties in good health.

This clonotype was counted at least ten times. This sequence joins TRBV7-9 and TRBJ2-3; D gene unclear. This CDR3 spans 14 amino acids. CDR1 and CDR2 (germline): SEHNR, FQNEAQ (reference sequence). Trimming shortened V by 8 bases and J by 2 bases, and 14 bases separated the two germline ends. The CDR3: CASAFEPPTDTQYF. The CDR3 nucleotides read TGTGCCAGCGCGTTCGAGCCCCCCACAGATACGCAGTATTTT.

This chain joins TRBV20-1 and TRBJ2-1; no clear D. This CDR3 is built from 14 residues. Germline CDR1 is DFQATT and CDR2 is SNEGSKA (reference sequence). Deletions cut 6 bases from V and 1 base from J, with 13 bases between. CDR3 in DNA: TGCAGTGCACACGTGAGAGAATCCTACAATGAGCAGTTCTTC. It translates to CSAHVRESYNEQFF.

This clonotype was counted at least ten times. This chain connects TRBV9 to TRBJ2-7, with TRBD2 identical over 7 bases. Looked up from germline, CDR1 is SGDLS and CDR2 is YYNGEE. Unmatched junction bases numbered 11, after V lost 2 bases and J lost 3 bases. This CDR3 region has 16 residues. CDR3 protein: CASSVTGGLPVYEQYF. The CDR3 nucleotides are TGTGCCAGCAGCGTGACGGGAGGCCTCCCAGTCTACGAGCAGTACTTC.

This clonotype was detected many times. This chain links TRBV28 with TRBJ2-7; possibly TRBD1 or TRBD2 for D (5 bases each). Trimming cost V 5 bases and J 3 bases, with 23 bases left between them. Germline CDR1 and CDR2: MDHEN and SYDVKM. The CDR3 contains 17 residues. This CDR3 is CASSPGTVGKDLYEQYF. In DNA form, the CDR3 reads TGTGCCAGCAGTCCCGGGACGGTGGGAAAGGATCTCTACGAGCAGTACTTC.

This clonotype was recorded at least ten times. The J gene is TRBJ2-5, the V gene TRBV5-1, with D unclear. This CDR3 is 16 amino acids long. Germline CDR1 SGHRS, CDR2 YFSETQ. V lost 2 bases and J 1 base, leaving 15 bases between the germline ends. The CDR3 coding sequence is TGCGCCAGCAGCTTAAGGGTTTCAATAACCCAAGAGACCCAGTACTTC. Protein product: CASSLRVSITQETQYF.

This clonotype was counted between two and nine times. The gene calls are TRBV30 and TRBJ1-2, with D unresolved. Germline V gives CDR1 GTSNPN, CDR2 SVGIG (reference sequence). The V end was cut by 3 bases, the J end by 8 bases, with 7 bases between. This CDR3 is built from 10 residues. DNA of the CDR3: TGTGCCTGGAGCATAAACGGCTACACCTTC. Its protein is CAWSINGYTF.

This clonotype was detected ten times or more. The chain recombines TRBV9 with TRBJ2-4, with a weak D call TRBD2 (6 bases). The CDR3 spans 14 residues. CDR1 and CDR2 (germline): SGDLS, YYNGEE. The ends were cut back, 4 bases at V and 7 bases at J, with 15 bases in the middle. CDR3 coding DNA: TGTGCCAGCAGCCAAGGACTAAATTTGAACATTCAGTACTTC. Translating it yields CASSQGLNLNIQYF.

In its sample, this clonotype was seen many times. The chain recombines TRBV29-1 with TRBJ2-7; D is undetermined. Germline CDR1 and CDR2: SQVTM and ANQGSEA. Trimming stripped 7 bases from V and 7 bases from J, with 17 bases between. This CDR3 has 12 amino acids. The CDR3: CSALQGLREQYF. The CDR3 bases are TGCAGCGCTCTTCAAGGGCTACGAGAGCAGTACTTC.

In its sample, this clonotype was seen many times. The CDR3 here is CASSLGSALDEQFF. CDR3 DNA: TGTGCCAGCAGCTTAGGGTCGGCGCTGGATGAGCAGTTCTTC. This chain uses TRBV11-2 with TRBJ2-1; D unresolved. V was shortened by 1 base and J by 8 bases, with 12 bases between the two germline ends. Germline CDR1 reads SGHAT; CDR2 reads FQNNGV. The CDR3 runs 14 residues.

This clonotype has ten or more counts. The chain links TRBV6-5 to TRBJ2-2; perhaps D is TRBD1 or TRBD2 (5 bases each). Trimming pared 1 base from V and 4 bases from J, leaving 10 bases between. Germline V CDR1 and CDR2: MNHEY, SVGAGI. The CDR3 is 15 amino acids. Here the CDR3 reads CASSYFLGGTGELFF. The CDR3 coding sequence is TGTGCCAGCAGTTACTTTCTTGGGGGCACCGGGGAGCTGTTTTTT.

This clonotype is a singleton in its sample. A much larger clone lies one base from this, so it may be a read error. This chain joins TRBV14 and TRBJ2-4; possibly TRBD1 for D (5 bases). The germline V gene encodes CDR1 SGHDN and CDR2 FVKESK. This CDR3 is 14 amino acids long. V lost 4 bases to trimming and J lost 9 bases, with 16 bases between them. CDR3 in amino acids: CASSPSVGPGIQYF. The CDR3 nucleotides read TGTGCCAGCAGCCCCTCCGTGGGGCCCGGCATTCAGTACTTC.

This clonotype was counted many times. One junction end disagrees with the germline gene, perhaps due to a read error. The chain employs TRBV4-2 and TRBJ2-2, with a possible D match to TRBD2 (6 bases). In germline, CDR1 is LGHNA, CDR2 YNFKEQ. This CDR3 has 16 residues. The CDR3 region is CASSQVPGVDTGELFF. DNA for the CDR3: TGTGCCAGCAGTCAAGTACCGGGGGTGGACACCGGGGAGCTGTTTTTT.

The chain joins TRBV29-1 to TRBJ2-5, with D perhaps given as TRBD1 or TRBD2 (5 bases each). The CDR3 extends over 13 amino acids. Germline V gene data show CDR1 as SQVTM and CDR2 as ANQGSEA. V was clipped by 6 bases and J by 7 bases, with 18 bases between them. CDR3 in amino acids: CSVLDGTAGTQYF. CDR3 nucleotides: TGCAGCGTACTAGACGGGACGGCCGGGACCCAGTACTTC.

This clonotype was seen a few times. The CDR3 reads CSASRASGNNEQFF. CDR3 DNA sequence: TGCAGTGCTAGTCGGGCTAGCGGGAACAATGAGCAGTTCTTC. V and J are TRBV20-1 and TRBJ2-1, with TRBD2 matching over 9 bases. V gave up 3 bases and J gave up 5 bases; unmatched junction bases: 5. This CDR3 contains 14 residues. The germline V gene has CDR1 DFQATT and CDR2 SNEGSKA (reference sequence).

This clonotype was seen repeatedly, ten times or more. The genes are TRBV7-7 and TRBJ1-1; D is uncertain. With 0 bases removed from V and 0 bases from J, the gap between germline ends came to 17 bases. This CDR3 has 18 residues. Germline V gene lookup returns CDR1 SSHAT and CDR2 FNYEAQ (reference sequence). CDR3 region: CASSLAGGRREMNTEAFF. In DNA form, the CDR3 reads TGTGCCAGCAGCTTAGCTGGAGGTCGGAGAGAGATGAACACTGAAGCTTTCTTT.

This clonotype came up many times. The V gene is TRBV5-1, the J gene TRBJ1-2, with unresolved D. V lost 4 bases and J 8 bases, leaving 12 bases between the germline ends. Germline V CDR1 and CDR2: SGHRS, YFSETQ. The CDR3 extends over 12 amino acids. The CDR3 here is CASSADQSGYTF. Here the CDR3 DNA reads TGCGCCAGCAGCGCGGACCAGTCGGGCTACACCTTC.

This clonotype has ten or more counts. The rearrangement links TRBV7-9 to TRBJ2-3; D is perhaps TRBD1 or TRBD2 (5 bases each). The CDR3 runs to 14 residues. The germline V gene encodes CDR1 SEHNR and CDR2 FQNEAQ (reference sequence). With 5 bases removed from V and 4 bases from J, the gap between germline ends came to 13 bases. CDR3 coding DNA: TGTGCCAGCAGCCCAGTCGGGGCCGCAGATACGCAGTATTTT. It is translated as CASSPVGAADTQYF.

The gene calls are TRBV3-1 and TRBJ1-4; D call uncertain. This CDR3 region has 13 residues. CDR1 and CDR2 (germline): LGHDT, YNNKEL (reference sequence). Trimming removed 6 bases at V and 8 bases at J, with 13 bases between. CDR3 residues: CASRAGGVEKLFF. CDR3 bases: TGTGCCAGCAGGGCAGGAGGTGTGGAAAAACTGTTTTTT. The variable domain in full, completed from reference TRBV3-1 and TRBJ1-4, reads DTAVSQTPKYLVTQMGNDKSIKCEQNLGHDTMYWYKQDSKKFLKIMFSYNNKELIINETVPNRFSPKSPDKAHLNLHINSLELGDSAVYFCASRAGGVEKLFFGSGTQLSVL.